Listed here are 24 T cell receptor beta chains from one sample, sequenced in a study of blood T cell repertoires in COVID-19. Data came from immunoSEQ multiplex PCR; TCRdb stores just in-frame clones and leaves some out. The profile shows around 620,000 clones, more than 80% of them singletons. The sample was peripheral blood. All receptors derive from a woman between 18 and 29 years old with acute or convalescent COVID-19.

The chain combines TRBV10-2 with TRBJ1-2; TRBD1 might be the D (5 bases). Looked up from germline, CDR1 is WSHSY and CDR2 is SAAADI. V lost 1 base, J lost 7 bases, and 10 bases lay in between. The CDR3 has 13 residues. This chain's CDR3 is CASSEWGVAGYTF. In nucleotides, the CDR3 is TGCGCCAGCAGTGAGTGGGGGGTGGCTGGCTACACCTTC.

The rearrangement joins TRBV5-1 to TRBJ2-1, with D possibly being TRBD1 (6 bases). V was shortened by 6 bases and J by 9 bases, with 25 bases between the two germline ends. Looked up from germline, CDR1 is SGHRS and CDR2 is YFSETQ. The CDR3 is made up of 16 amino acids. In nucleotides, the CDR3 is TGCGCCAGCAACCCTTGGGGACAACAGATCCCTATTGAGCAGTTCTTC. Its translation is CASNPWGQQIPIEQFF.

The chain uses TRBV9 and TRBJ1-2, with 8 bases identical to TRBD1. J lost 3 bases, V lost 4 bases, and 8 bases had no gene match. Germline loops: CDR1 SGDLS, CDR2 YYNGEE. The CDR3 is 15 amino acids. The chain's CDR3 is CASSHGQGWDYGYTF. The CDR3 bases are TGTGCCAGCAGCCATGGACAGGGATGGGACTATGGCTACACCTTC. The variable domain in full, completed from reference TRBV9 and TRBJ1-2, reads DSGVTQTPKHLITATGQRVTLRCSPRSGDLSVYWYQQSLDQGLQFLIQYYNGEERAKGNILERFSAQQFPDLHSELNLSSLELGDSALYFCASSHGQGWDYGYTFGSGTRLTVV.

The CDR3 spells CASSYSGDSPIGYTF. CDR3 bases: TGTGCCAGCAGTTACTCAGGGGACAGCCCGATTGGCTACACCTTC. This sequence joins TRBV6-5 and TRBJ1-2; 7 bases fit TRBD1. V gave up 0 bases and J gave up 7 bases; unmatched junction bases: 8. This CDR3 comprises 15 residues. Germline V lookup: CDR1 MNHEY, CDR2 SVGAGI.

The table lists this clone with a count of one. V is TRBV29-1 and J is TRBJ2-5; 9 bases map to TRBD1. V lost 4 bases to trimming and J lost 4 bases; unmatched junction nucleotides: 7. This CDR3 has 14 amino acids. In germline, CDR1 is SQVTM, CDR2 ANQGSEA. For the CDR3, the DNA is TGCAGCGTTGTTGGACAGGGGTCTCTAGAGACCCAGTACTTC. Encoded protein: CSVVGQGSLETQYF.

The rearrangement joins TRBV11-2 to TRBJ1-2; D is perhaps TRBD1 (6 bases). The CDR3 extends over 17 amino acids. Trimming took 5 bases from V and 3 from J, leaving 22 bases between them. The germline gives CDR1 SGHAT, CDR2 FQNNGV. CDR3 nucleotides: TGTGCCAGCAGCAGATTTACAGGGAATCCTTTCCACTATGGCTACACCTTC. It translates to CASSRFTGNPFHYGYTF.

The V gene is TRBV7-8, the J gene TRBJ2-7, with D possibly TRBD1 on 6 matching bases. The CDR3 contains 16 residues. CDR1 is SGHVS, CDR2 FQNEAQ, per germline. V was clipped by 1 base and J by 4 bases, with 17 bases between them. The DNA for the CDR3 is TGTGCCAGCAGCTTAGGGGGTGGGGACACCCGGTACGAGCAGTACTTC. It yields the protein CASSLGGGDTRYEQYF.

The chain couples TRBV27 to TRBJ2-7; TRBD2 might be the D (5 bases). The CDR3 has 11 residues. The V and J ends lost 3 bases and 6 bases respectively, with 6 bases between them. Germline CDR1 and CDR2: MNHEY and SMNVEV (reference sequence). The CDR3 sequence: CASSLAGEQYF. Written as DNA, the CDR3 is TGTGCCAGCAGTTTGGCGGGCGAGCAGTACTTC.

This rearrangement joins TRBV7-9 to TRBJ1-5; 9 nucleotides line up with TRBD1. Trimming took 3 bases from V and 6 from J; bases not matched to a gene: 6. CDR1 is SEHNR, CDR2 FQNEAQ, per germline (reference sequence). The CDR3 runs 15 residues. CDR3 sequence: CASSFTATGGQPQHF. The CDR3 DNA sequence: TGTGCCAGCAGCTTTACGGCGACAGGGGGTCAGCCCCAGCATTTT. Together with reference TRBV7-9 and TRBJ1-5, the CDR3 gives the full variable domain: DTGVSQNPRHKITKRGQNVTFRCDPISEHNRLYWYRQTLGQGPEFLTYFQNEAQLEKSRLLSDRFSAERPKGSFSTLEIQRTEQGDSAMYLCASSFTATGGQPQHFGDGTRLSIL.

This clone has only one observation. The chain combines TRBV7-2 with TRBJ2-7; 9 nucleotides agree with TRBD1. CDR1 and CDR2 (germline): SGHTA, FQGNSA. Trimming cost V 1 base and J 12 bases; bases outside gene matches: 10. This CDR3 is built from 14 residues. CDR3 in amino acids: CASSLDWDRAWTYF. In nucleotides, the CDR3 is TGTGCCAGCAGCTTAGATTGGGACAGGGCTTGGACGTACTTC.

In regard to this clone: One junction end disagrees with the germline gene, perhaps due to a read error. The V call is TRBV7-9, the J call TRBJ1-2; D is undetermined. Germline V gene lookup returns CDR1 SEHNR and CDR2 FQNEAQ (reference sequence). This CDR3 contains 13 residues. CDR3 amino acids: CASSLEAGRLFVF. The DNA for the CDR3 is TGTGCCAGCAGCCTTGAGGCGGGGAGACTATTCGTCTTC.

The chain has TRBV18 and TRBJ2-3, with TRBD1 matching over 8 bases. Germline V gene data show CDR1 as KGHSH and CDR2 as LQKENI. Trimming took 3 bases from V and 0 from J; bases not matched to a gene: 2. This CDR3 has 15 amino acids. CDR3 protein: CASSPTGGSTDTQYF. CDR3 DNA sequence: TGTGCCAGCTCACCTACAGGGGGTAGCACAGATACGCAGTATTTT.

This rearrangement joins TRBV12-5 to TRBJ1-5; D gene unclear. The CDR3 totals 14 residues. CDR1 is LGHNT, CDR2 FRNRAP, per germline. V was clipped by 7 bases and J by 11 bases, with 21 bases between them. CDR3 sequence (DNA): TGTGCTAGTGCCCCGGGCAGGCGGGTTAGGGCCCAGCATTTT. Its translation: CASAPGRRVRAQHF.

The J gene is TRBJ1-6, the V gene TRBV19; 7 positions match TRBD1. Germline trimming cut 2 bases from V and 7 bases from J; bases unmatched to any gene: 2. This CDR3 comprises 14 residues. Germline values: CDR1 LNHDA, CDR2 SQIVND (reference sequence). CDR3 coding DNA: TGTGCCAGTAGTATACCGACAGGGAATTCACCCCTCCACTTT. This translates into CASSIPTGNSPLHF. The full variable domain, with the rest looked up from reference TRBV19 and TRBJ1-6, is DGGITQSPKYLFRKEGQNVTLSCEQNLNHDAMYWYRQDPGQGLRLIYYSQIVNDFQKGDIAEGYSVSREKKESFPLTVTSAQKNPTAFYLCASSIPTGNSPLHFGNGTRLTVT.

This chain connects TRBV13 to TRBJ1-2, with TRBD1 matching over 9 bases. Germline V gives CDR1 PRHDT, CDR2 FYEKMQ (reference sequence). The V gene end was trimmed by 5 bases and the J gene end by 5 bases; junction bases not matched to a gene: 3. The CDR3 is 13 residues long. The chain's CDR3 is CASSMGTGYGYTF. The CDR3 DNA reads as TGTGCCAGCAGCATGGGGACAGGGTATGGCTACACCTTC.

The rearrangement links TRBV6-6 to TRBJ1-1; D may be TRBD1 (6 bases). V shed 6 bases and J shed 4 bases, with 18 bases lying between them. This CDR3 contains 15 residues. Germline-derived CDR1 and CDR2 are MNHNY and SVGAGI (reference sequence). The DNA of the CDR3 is TGTGCCAGCAGACCCGGCCAGGGGACGGGCACTGAAGCTTTCTTT. Protein: CASRPGQGTGTEAFF.

J is TRBJ1-1 and V is TRBV5-4, with 8 bases identical to TRBD1. Germline V gives CDR1 SGHNT, CDR2 YYREEE (reference sequence). The CDR3 extends over 14 amino acids. The V and J ends lost 2 bases and 7 bases, in that order; junction bases with no gene match: 7. The CDR3 DNA reads TGTGCCAGCAGCTTTCTACAGGGGGAAGGTGAAGCTTTCTTT. This sequence encodes CASSFLQGEGEAFF.

This clone was observed once. V is TRBV27 and J is TRBJ2-3; 7 bases fit TRBD1. This CDR3 is built from 14 residues. Germline V lookup: CDR1 MNHEY, CDR2 SMNVEV (reference sequence). V lost 5 bases to trimming and J lost 5 bases; unmatched junction nucleotides: 7. The CDR3 sequence: CASSPGQGVDTQYF. CDR3 nucleotides: TGTGCCAGCAGTCCCGGGCAGGGGGTAGATACGCAGTATTTT.

CDR3 DNA sequence: TGTGCCAGCAGCTTAGGTCGGTCCGTGTATGGCTACACCTTC. Translating gives CASSLGRSVYGYTF. This rearrangement joins TRBV7-9 to TRBJ1-2; D gene unclear. The CDR3 loop spans 14 amino acids. Germline assignment: CDR1 SEHNR and CDR2 FQNEAQ (reference sequence). Trimming removed 1 base at V and 5 bases at J, with 11 bases between.

The chain combines TRBV6-4 with TRBJ1-6; D not certain. Deletions cut 3 bases from V and 7 bases from J, with 10 bases between. The CDR3 extends over 14 amino acids. Germline CDR1 MRHNA, CDR2 SNTAGT. CDR3: CASSEVRENSPLHF. For the CDR3, the DNA is TGTGCCAGCAGTGAAGTCCGGGAAAATTCACCCCTCCACTTT.

The chain employs TRBV30 and TRBJ1-3, with no clear D. This CDR3 is built from 15 residues. The germline gives CDR1 GTSNPN, CDR2 SVGIG (reference sequence). V lost 0 bases to trimming and J lost 0 bases, with 9 bases between them. The CDR3 here is CAWSVRLFSGNTIYF. DNA for the CDR3: TGTGCCTGGAGTGTACGTCTATTCTCTGGAAACACCATATATTTT. The whole variable domain, remainder taken from reference TRBV30 and TRBJ1-3, is SQTIHQWPATLVQPVGSPLSLECTVEGTSNPNLYWYRQAAGRGLQLLFYSVGIGQISSEVPQNLSASRPQDRQFILSSKKLLLSDSGFYLCAWSVRLFSGNTIYFGEGSWLTVV.

The sample holds a few counts of this clone. V is TRBV27 and J is TRBJ2-7; 7 nucleotides agree with TRBD1. The CDR3 has 13 residues. Germline CDR1 reads MNHEY; CDR2 reads SMNVEV (reference sequence). The V segment lost 2 bases and the J segment 7 bases; nucleotides outside the gene matches: 5. This chain's CDR3 is CASSLGQGVEQYF. The CDR3 region has the DNA TGTGCCAGCAGTTTAGGGCAGGGGGTTGAGCAGTACTTC.

CDR3 bases: TGTGCCAGCAGTCACCCACAGGGGAGGACTGAAGCTTTCTTT. Residues: CASSHPQGRTEAFF. The chain recombines TRBV6-2 or TRBV6-3 with TRBJ1-1, with 7 bases fitting TRBD1. V dropped 5 bases and J dropped 5; count of bases not matched to a gene: 8. The CDR3 covers 14 residues. The germline gives CDR1 MNHEY, CDR2 SVGEGT.

The CDR3 DNA reads TGTGCCAGCAGTTTCCAGGGGATCACAGATACGCAGTATTTT. Encoded protein: CASSFQGITDTQYF. The genes are TRBV6-2 or TRBV6-3 and TRBJ2-3, with a tentative D call TRBD1 (6 bases). This CDR3 is built from 14 residues. V was pared by 4 bases and J by 2 bases, with 10 bases between. CDR1 and CDR2 from the germline V gene are MNHEY and SVGEGT.